These 22 T cell receptor beta chains originate from one sample sequenced in a study of radiotherapy plus CTLA-4 blockade in lung cancer. TCRdb's table, derived via immunoSEQ multiplex PCR, lists solely in-frame clones and lacks some. The sample consists of fewer than 55,000 clones, around 77% of them appearing once. This specimen was peripheral blood, taken from a patient treated with radiotherapy plus ipilimumab. The receptors originated from a human donor with non-small cell lung cancer whose response to radiotherapy plus ipilimumab could not be evaluated.

This clone was seen a single time. The chain uses TRBV9 and TRBJ2-1, with 8 nucleotides matching TRBD2. With V trimmed by 4 bases and J by 0 bases, 6 bases remained unmatched. CDR3 length: 16 amino acids. The germline CDR1 and CDR2 sequences are SGDLS and YYNGEE. CDR3 sequence reads: CASSMLAGLSYNEQFF. In DNA, the CDR3 is TGTGCCAGCAGCATGCTAGCGGGCCTCTCCTACAATGAGCAGTTCTTC.

The chain uses TRBV4-3 and TRBJ2-5; tentatively, D is TRBD1 (5 bases). The end of the DNA is better explained by TRBJ2-7, so the J call may be wrong. The CDR3 is 14 residues long. The germline V gene has CDR1 LGHNA and CDR2 YSLEER. The chain's CDR3 is CASSPGQGTYEQYF. Here the CDR3 DNA reads TGCGCCAGCAGCCCCGGCCAGGGCACCTACGAGCAGTACTTC.

The rearrangement links TRBV12-1 to TRBJ2-7; the listed D gene, TRBD1, was not tested against the DNA. TRBV12-1 is shown as a pseudogene. The length of the CDR3 is 14 residues. CDR3 in amino acids: CASSFAGQGYEQYF. As DNA, the CDR3 is TGTGCCAGCAGCTTTGCGGGACAGGGCTACGAGCAGTACTTC.

V usage is TRBV6-5 and J usage is TRBJ2-5, with D perhaps matching TRBD1 (5 bases). Trimming stripped 2 bases from V and 2 bases from J, with 9 bases between. CDR1 and CDR2 from the germline V gene are MNHEY and SVGAGI. The CDR3 covers 14 residues. The CDR3 region has the DNA TGTGCCAGCAGTTACGGGGCAGCTCAAGAGACCCAGTACTTC. Its protein is CASSYGAAQETQYF.

This clone has just one count. The chain recombines TRBV7-9 with TRBJ2-7, with 7 bases lining up with TRBD1. Per the germline V gene, CDR1 is SEHNR and CDR2 is FQNEAQ (reference sequence). This CDR3 comprises 16 residues. V was clipped by 5 bases and J by 0 bases; unmatched bases: 10. This CDR3 reads CASSKRVRQGSYEQYF. CDR3 DNA sequence: TGTGCCAGCAGCAAACGGGTCCGACAGGGCTCCTACGAGCAGTACTTC. The full variable domain, rest sourced from reference TRBV7-9 and TRBJ2-7, is DTGVSQNPRHKITKRGQNVTFRCDPISEHNRLYWYRQTLGQGPEFLTYFQNEAQLEKSRLLSDRFSAERPKGSFSTLEIQRTEQGDSAMYLCASSKRVRQGSYEQYFGPGTRLTVT.

The chain joins TRBV2 to TRBJ2-1; no clear D. Germline V CDR1 and CDR2: SNHLY, FYNNEI. The CDR3 consists of 15 residues. V dropped 4 bases and J dropped 0 bases, with 10 bases sitting between them. CDR3 sequence (DNA): TGTGCCAGCAGTGTAGACTTAAGCTCCTACAATGAGCAGTTCTTC. Its translation is CASSVDLSSYNEQFF.

The chain carries TRBV7-7 and TRBJ2-5, with D perhaps TRBD2 (6 bases). Trimming took 4 bases from V and 4 from J, leaving 13 bases between them. In germline, CDR1 is SSHAT, CDR2 FNYEAQ (reference sequence). CDR3 size: 14 residues. The CDR3 nucleotides are TGTGCCAGCAGCTCAGCCGGGGGTCGAGAGACCCAGTACTTC. Its translation is CASSSAGGRETQYF.

On this clone itself: This same CDR3 is encoded by further DNA sequences in the sample. This chain connects TRBV18 to TRBJ2-7, with TRBD1 matching 7 bases. The V segment lost 4 bases and the J segment 4 bases; nucleotides outside the gene matches: 7. The CDR3 is made up of 14 amino acids. In germline, CDR1 is KGHSH, CDR2 LQKENI. CDR3 nucleotides: TGTGCCAGCTCACACAGACAGGGATCTTACGAGCAGTACTTC. Protein: CASSHRQGSYEQYF.

The chain is built from TRBV18 and TRBJ2-3, with TRBD1 as a possible D gene (5 bases). The ends were cut back, 4 bases at V and 2 bases at J, with 10 bases in the middle. This CDR3 is built from 14 residues. Looked up from germline, CDR1 is KGHSH and CDR2 is LQKENI. CDR3 in DNA: TGTGCCAGCTCACGACAGAGTCCCACAGATACGCAGTATTTT. It encodes CASSRQSPTDTQYF.

This chain links TRBV9 with TRBJ1-4; 7 bases agree with TRBD1. The CDR3 runs 17 residues. V dropped 3 bases and J dropped 4; count of bases not matched to a gene: 12. Germline CDR1 is SGDLS and CDR2 is YYNGEE. CDR3 DNA sequence: TGTGCCAGCAGCGCGACCCACCCGGGACAGCTTAATGAAAAACTGTTTTTT. It is translated as CASSATHPGQLNEKLFF.

The rearrangement links TRBV4-2 to TRBJ1-3, with D possibly TRBD1 on 6 matching bases. V gave up 5 bases and J gave up 3 bases, with 17 bases separating them. This CDR3 is built from 16 residues. Germline CDR1 LGHNA, CDR2 YNFKEQ. CDR3 nucleotides: TGTGCCAGCAGCTACGACAGGCAGCGGGATGGAAACACCATATATTTT. Its translation: CASSYDRQRDGNTIYF.

V is TRBV6-6 and J is TRBJ1-4; D is unresolved. V was trimmed by 3 bases and J by 3 bases, leaving 5 bases between them. The V gene's germline CDR1 is MNHNY and CDR2 SVGAGI (reference sequence). CDR3 length: 13 residues. CDR3 nucleotide sequence: TGTGCCAGCAGTTATGCGGCTAATGAAAAACTGTTTTTT. Protein: CASSYAANEKLFF.

In this sample, this clone turned up a few times. The J gene is TRBJ1-5, the V gene TRBV7-2, with 7 bases identical to TRBD1. J lost 3 bases, V lost 5 bases, and 7 bases had no gene match. The CDR3 extends over 15 amino acids. Germline loops: CDR1 SGHTA, CDR2 FQGNSA. The CDR3, as DNA: TGTGCCAGCAGCCCCAGGACAGGCTCCAATCAGCCCCAGCATTTT. Translation gives CASSPRTGSNQPQHF.

V gene TRBV18 combines with J gene TRBJ2-3, with 7 bases lining up with TRBD2. With V trimmed by 5 bases and J by 2 bases, 19 bases remained unmatched. This CDR3 is 19 amino acids long. Germline V gene lookup returns CDR1 KGHSH and CDR2 LQKENI. The CDR3, as DNA: TGTGCCAGCTCAGATTCCCTTGGCGGGAGTTTGAGGTACACAGATACGCAGTATTTT. It translates to CASSDSLGGSLRYTDTQYF.

This clone was observed once. V usage is TRBV2 and J usage is TRBJ2-2; D remains ambiguous. CDR1 and CDR2 (germline): SNHLY, FYNNEI. CDR3 length: 15 amino acids. The germline V and J ends were trimmed by 0 bases and 5 bases, with 10 bases remaining between them. In nucleotides, the CDR3 is TGTGCCAGCAGTGAAGCGATGACGACAACCGGGGAGCTGTTTTTT. As protein: CASSEAMTTTGELFF.

The chain uses TRBV6-5 and TRBJ1-2; 9 bases line up with TRBD1. CDR3 length: 15 residues. V lost 5 bases, J lost 8 bases, and 12 bases stayed unmatched. Germline CDR1 reads MNHEY; CDR2 reads SVGAGI. In DNA, the CDR3 is TGTGCCAGCAGTCGATGGGACAGGGTACAGGGGGGCTACACCTTC. Its translation is CASSRWDRVQGGYTF.

The chain combines TRBV7-2 with TRBJ2-1; D is ambiguous. Germline loops: CDR1 SGHTA, CDR2 FQGNSA. CDR3 length equals 15 residues. Trimming removed 1 base from V and 1 base from J, with 8 bases in between. This CDR3 reads CASSLGIDSYNEQFF. CDR3 DNA sequence: TGTGCCAGCAGCTTAGGTATAGATTCCTACAATGAGCAGTTCTTC. Full variable domain (rest looked up from reference TRBV7-2 and TRBJ2-1): GAGVSQSPSNKVTEKGKDVELRCDPISGHTALYWYRQSLGQGLEFLIYFQGNSAPDKSGLPSDRFSAERTGGSVSTLTIQRTQQEDSAVYLCASSLGIDSYNEQFFGPGTRLTVL.

The J gene is TRBJ1-2, the V gene TRBV30, with TRBD1 as a possible D gene (5 bases). Trimming pared 3 bases from V and 2 bases from J, leaving 13 bases between. CDR1 is GTSNPN and CDR2 is SVGIG in the germline V gene (reference sequence). This CDR3 has 14 amino acids. In DNA form, the CDR3 reads TGTGCCTGGAGCTACGCGCGGGGCAACTATGGCTACACCTTC. Protein sequence: CAWSYARGNYGYTF.

The chain joins TRBV7-3 to TRBJ2-3; TRBD2 matches at 8 bases. The CDR3 length is 17 residues. Germline-derived CDR1 and CDR2 are SGHTA and FQGTGA. V lost 1 base, J lost 2 bases, and 8 bases stayed unmatched. CDR3 sequence (DNA): TGTGCCAGCAGCTTAAAGGCGGCGGGAGGACTCACAGATACGCAGTATTTT. It codes for CASSLKAAGGLTDTQYF.

Points on this clone: The sample holds other DNA sequences that translate to the same CDR3. CDR3 sequence: CASSPTGNYGYTF. CDR3 sequence (DNA): TGTGCCAGTAGTCCGACGGGTAACTATGGCTACACCTTC. This rearrangement joins TRBV19 to TRBJ1-2; no definite D call. From germline, CDR1 is LNHDA and CDR2 SQIVND (reference sequence). V was cut by 5 bases and J by 1 base, with 8 bases left in between. The CDR3 has 13 amino acids.

The chain recombines TRBV4-2 with TRBJ2-2, with D unresolved. There are 15 residues in the CDR3. Germline CDR1 reads LGHNA; CDR2 reads YNFKEQ. V was pared by 7 bases and J by 2 bases, with 14 bases between. CDR3 nucleotides: TGTGCCAGCAAAAGCTTTGCGGCCAACACCGGGGAGCTGTTTTTT. Translation: CASKSFAANTGELFF.

The J gene is TRBJ2-5, the V gene TRBV4-2; the D gene is possibly TRBD2 (6 bases). The CDR3 totals 13 residues. V lost 3 bases to trimming and J lost 5 bases, with 10 bases between them. Germline V gives CDR1 LGHNA, CDR2 YNFKEQ. The chain's CDR3 is CASSQGGWETQYF. The CDR3 coding sequence is TGTGCCAGCAGCCAGGGGGGTTGGGAGACCCAGTACTTC.